The sequence of this TCR beta chain was determined in a study of T cells in Graves' hyperthyroidism and ophthalmopathy. Study conclusions and caveats: Ophthalmopathy was distinguished from stable hyperthyroidism by 13 V-J signatures. The majority of expanded thyroid clonotypes above 0.001 also appeared in blood.

This clonotype came up many times. The target antigen is unknown. RNA transcripts yielded amplified TCR beta CDR3 regions. The HTBI primer set served for first-round RT-PCR of the TCR CDR3. One entry per CDR3 protein, called by TCRdb with MiXCR from the multiplex PCR reads. Here the sample spans 96,000 or so distinct CDR3 sequences, 51% being singletons. V lost 5 bases and J lost 3; bases outside the gene matches: 10. The germline V gene has CDR1 DFQATT and CDR2 SNEGSKA (reference sequence). The CDR3 covers 14 residues. When ophthalmopathy did not progress within 18 months, Graves' hyperthyroidism was considered stable.

The source of this sequence is a woman aged 40-49 years with Graves' hyperthyroidism. The chain carries TRBV20-1 and TRBJ2-7; TRBD2 matches at 7 bases. Sequencing input: blood. In DNA, the CDR3 is TGCAGTGCTGCCCCACGGCGGGAGTACTACGAGCAGTACTTC. It is translated as CSAAPRREYYEQYF.